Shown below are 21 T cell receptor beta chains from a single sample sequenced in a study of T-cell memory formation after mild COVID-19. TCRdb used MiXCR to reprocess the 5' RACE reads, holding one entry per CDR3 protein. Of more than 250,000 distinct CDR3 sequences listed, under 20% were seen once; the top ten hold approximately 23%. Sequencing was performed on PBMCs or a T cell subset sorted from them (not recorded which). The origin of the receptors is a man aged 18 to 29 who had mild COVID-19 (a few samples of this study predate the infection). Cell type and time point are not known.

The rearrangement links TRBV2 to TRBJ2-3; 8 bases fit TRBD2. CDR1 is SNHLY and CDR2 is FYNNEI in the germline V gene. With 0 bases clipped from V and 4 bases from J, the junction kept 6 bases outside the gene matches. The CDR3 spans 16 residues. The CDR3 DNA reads TGTGCCAGCAGTGAAGCTTTTTTGCGGGGGGCAGATACGCAGTATTTT. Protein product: CASSEAFLRGADTQYF.

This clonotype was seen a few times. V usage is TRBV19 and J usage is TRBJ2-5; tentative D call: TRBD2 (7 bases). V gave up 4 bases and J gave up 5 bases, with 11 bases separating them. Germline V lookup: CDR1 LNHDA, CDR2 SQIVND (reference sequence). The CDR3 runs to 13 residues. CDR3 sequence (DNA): TGTGCCAGTAGTAACAGGGAGGGGGAGACCCAGTACTTC. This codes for CASSNREGETQYF.

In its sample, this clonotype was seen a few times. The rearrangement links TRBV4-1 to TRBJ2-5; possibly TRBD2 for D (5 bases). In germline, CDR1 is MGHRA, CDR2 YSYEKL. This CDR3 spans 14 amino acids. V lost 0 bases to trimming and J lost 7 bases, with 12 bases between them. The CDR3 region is CASSQDPSSGTQYF. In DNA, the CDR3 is TGCGCCAGCAGCCAAGATCCTAGCTCGGGGACCCAGTACTTC.

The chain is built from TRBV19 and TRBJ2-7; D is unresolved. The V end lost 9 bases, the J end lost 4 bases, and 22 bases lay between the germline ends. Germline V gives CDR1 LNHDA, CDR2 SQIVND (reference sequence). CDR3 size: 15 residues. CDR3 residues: CARNLSYGDRYEQYV. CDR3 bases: TGTGCCAGAAACCTCTCCTATGGGGATAGGTACGAGCAGTACGTC.

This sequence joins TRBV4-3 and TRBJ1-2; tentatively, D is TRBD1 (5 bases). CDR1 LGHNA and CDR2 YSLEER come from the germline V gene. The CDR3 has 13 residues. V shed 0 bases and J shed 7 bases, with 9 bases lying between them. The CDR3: CASSQDVGGGYTF. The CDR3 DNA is TGCGCCAGCAGCCAAGATGTGGGGGGTGGCTACACCTTC.

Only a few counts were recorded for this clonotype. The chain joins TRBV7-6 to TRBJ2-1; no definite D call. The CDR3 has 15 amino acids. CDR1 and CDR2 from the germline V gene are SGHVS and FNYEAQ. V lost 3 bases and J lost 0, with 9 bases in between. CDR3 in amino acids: CASSFVLSSYNEQFF. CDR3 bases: TGTGCCAGCAGCTTTGTGCTTAGCTCCTACAATGAGCAGTTCTTC.

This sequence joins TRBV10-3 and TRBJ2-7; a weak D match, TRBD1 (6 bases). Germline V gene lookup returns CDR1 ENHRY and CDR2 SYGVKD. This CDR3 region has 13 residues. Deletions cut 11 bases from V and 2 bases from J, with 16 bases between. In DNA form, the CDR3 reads TGTGCCTCCAGGACAGCGCAGACCTACGAGCAGTACGTC. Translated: CASRTAQTYEQYV.

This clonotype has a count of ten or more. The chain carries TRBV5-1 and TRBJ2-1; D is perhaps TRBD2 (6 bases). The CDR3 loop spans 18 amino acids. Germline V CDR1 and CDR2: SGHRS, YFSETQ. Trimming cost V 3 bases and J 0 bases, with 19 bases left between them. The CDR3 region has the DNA TGCGCCAGCAGCTGGGGACCGGGGCGGGGCCGCTCCTACAATGAGCAGTTCTTC. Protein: CASSWGPGRGRSYNEQFF. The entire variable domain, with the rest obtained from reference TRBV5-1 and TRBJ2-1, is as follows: KAGVTQTPRYLIKTRGQQVTLSCSPISGHRSVSWYQQTPGQGLQFLFEYFSETQRNKGNFPGRFSGRQFSNSRSEMNVSTLELGDSALYLCASSWGPGRGRSYNEQFFGPGTRLTVL.

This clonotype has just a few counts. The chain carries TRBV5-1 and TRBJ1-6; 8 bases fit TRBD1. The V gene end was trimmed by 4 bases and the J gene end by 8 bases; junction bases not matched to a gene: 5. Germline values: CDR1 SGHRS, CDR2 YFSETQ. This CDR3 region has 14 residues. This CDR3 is CASSQDREDSPLHF. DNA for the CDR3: TGCGCCAGCAGCCAGGACAGGGAAGATTCACCCCTCCACTTT.

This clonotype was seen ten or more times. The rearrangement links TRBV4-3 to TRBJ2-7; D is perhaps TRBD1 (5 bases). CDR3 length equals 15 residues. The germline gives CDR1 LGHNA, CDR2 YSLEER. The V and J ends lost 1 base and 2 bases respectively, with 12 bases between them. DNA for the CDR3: TGCGCCAGCAGCCAAGGGCTCGACAGTACCTACGAGCAGTACTTC. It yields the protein CASSQGLDSTYEQYF.

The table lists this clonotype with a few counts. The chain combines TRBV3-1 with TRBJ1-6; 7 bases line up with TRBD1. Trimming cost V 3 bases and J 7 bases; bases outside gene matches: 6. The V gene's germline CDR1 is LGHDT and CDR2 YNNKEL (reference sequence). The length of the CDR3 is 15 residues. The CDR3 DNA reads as TGTGCCAGCAGCCATATCGGACAGGAGAATTCACCCCTCCACTTT. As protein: CASSHIGQENSPLHF.

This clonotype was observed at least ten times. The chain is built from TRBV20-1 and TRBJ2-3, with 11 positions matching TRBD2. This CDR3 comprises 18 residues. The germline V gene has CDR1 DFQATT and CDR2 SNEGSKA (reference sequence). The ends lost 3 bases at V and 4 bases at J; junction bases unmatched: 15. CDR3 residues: CSASPMKRSGGAPDTQYF. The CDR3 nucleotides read TGCAGTGCTAGCCCCATGAAGCGTAGCGGGGGGGCTCCAGATACGCAGTATTTT.

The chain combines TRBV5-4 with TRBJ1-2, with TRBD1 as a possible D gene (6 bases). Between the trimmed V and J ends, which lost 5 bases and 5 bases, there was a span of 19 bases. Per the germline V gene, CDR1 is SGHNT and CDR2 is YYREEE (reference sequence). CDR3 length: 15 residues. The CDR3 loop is CASRLRGQPAYGYTF. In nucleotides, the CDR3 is TGTGCCAGCAGGTTGCGAGGACAGCCCGCTTATGGCTACACCTTC.

CDR3 bases: TGCGCCAGCAGCGCATGGGACAGGGGAACATCCTACGAGCAGTACTTC. Its protein is CASSAWDRGTSYEQYF. The genes are TRBV5-1 and TRBJ2-7; 10 nucleotides align to TRBD1. CDR3 size: 16 residues. Trimming at V came to 4 bases and at J to 1 base, leaving 8 bases not matched to a gene. Germline CDR1 SGHRS, CDR2 YFSETQ.

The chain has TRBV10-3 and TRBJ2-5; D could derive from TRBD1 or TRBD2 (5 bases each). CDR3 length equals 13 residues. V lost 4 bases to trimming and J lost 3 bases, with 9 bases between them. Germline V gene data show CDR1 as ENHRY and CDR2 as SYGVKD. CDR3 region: CAISARGEETQYF. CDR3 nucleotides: TGTGCCATCAGTGCCCGGGGCGAAGAGACCCAGTACTTC.

CDR3 bases: TGTGCCAGCAGCCATACAGGGACCTCGGAAAAACTGTTTTTT. Protein sequence: CASSHTGTSEKLFF. This chain connects TRBV7-9 to TRBJ1-4; D is possibly TRBD1 (6 bases). Germline V gene data show CDR1 as SEHNR and CDR2 as FQNEAQ (reference sequence). The ends were cut back, 5 bases at V and 8 bases at J, with 15 bases in the middle. The CDR3 is 14 amino acids.

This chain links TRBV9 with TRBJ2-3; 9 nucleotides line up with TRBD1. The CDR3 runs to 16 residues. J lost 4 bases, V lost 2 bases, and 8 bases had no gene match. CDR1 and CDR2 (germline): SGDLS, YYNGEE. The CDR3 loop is CASSVRQGDNADTQYF. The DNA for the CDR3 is TGTGCCAGCAGCGTTCGACAGGGGGATAATGCAGATACGCAGTATTTT.

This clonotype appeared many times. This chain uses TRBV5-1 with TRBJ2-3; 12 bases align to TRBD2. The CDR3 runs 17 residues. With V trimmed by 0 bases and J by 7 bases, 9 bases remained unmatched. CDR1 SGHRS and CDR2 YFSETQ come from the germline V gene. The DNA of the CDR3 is TGCGCCAGCAGCTTGGAGACTAGCGGGGGCCCGGGGCATACGCAGTATTTT. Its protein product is CASSLETSGGPGHTQYF.

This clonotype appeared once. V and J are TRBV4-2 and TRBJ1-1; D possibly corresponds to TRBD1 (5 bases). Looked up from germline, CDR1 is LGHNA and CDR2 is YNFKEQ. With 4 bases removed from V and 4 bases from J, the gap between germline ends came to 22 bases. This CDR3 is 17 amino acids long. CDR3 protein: CASSPHRRQNPGTEAFF. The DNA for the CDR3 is TGTGCCAGCAGCCCCCACAGAAGACAGAATCCGGGCACTGAAGCTTTCTTT.

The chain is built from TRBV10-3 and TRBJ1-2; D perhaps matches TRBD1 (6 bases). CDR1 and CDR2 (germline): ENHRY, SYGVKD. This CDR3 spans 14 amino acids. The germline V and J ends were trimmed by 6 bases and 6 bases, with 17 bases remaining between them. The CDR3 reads CAIRGPGGGNGYTF. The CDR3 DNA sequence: TGTGCCATCAGAGGACCCGGGGGGGGCAATGGCTACACCTTC.

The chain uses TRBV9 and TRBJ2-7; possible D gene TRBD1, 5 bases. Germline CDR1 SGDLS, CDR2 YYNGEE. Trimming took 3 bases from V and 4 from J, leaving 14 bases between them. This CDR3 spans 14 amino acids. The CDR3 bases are TGTGCCAGCAGCGAGTCCCAGGGCGAGTACGAGCAGTACTTC. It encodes CASSESQGEYEQYF.